The clone carrying this T cell receptor beta chain was seen a few times. Its target is unknown. The record originates from a study of response to subunit inactivated influenza vaccine. General study points: A suggestion made by the authors is that each seasonal influenza vaccination recruits few new T cells.

The CDR3 consists of 16 residues. Germline trimming cut 0 bases from V and 6 bases from J; bases unmatched to any gene: 8. Germline V gene sequence: CDR1 WSHSY, CDR2 SAAADI. TCRdb re-analysed the RT-PCR reads in MiXCR, keeping a single row per CDR3 protein. The sample has under 500,000 distinct CDR3 sequences; roughly 11% are singletons. The receptor was derived from a man aged 50 to 60 who received an inactivated influenza vaccine. The source was PBMCs from blood, collected 45 days after vaccination. This chain joins TRBV10-2 and TRBJ2-1, with 7 bases aligning to TRBD2. The DNA for the CDR3 is TGCGCCAGCAGTGAGTCCAGGAGCGGGGTTTTCAATGAGCAGTTCTTC. Translation: CASSESRSGVFNEQFF.